This passage covers 5 T cell receptor beta chains from one sample sequenced in a study of identical twins. In TCRdb, the 5' RACE reads were re-called with MiXCR into one record per CDR3 protein. This table holds fewer than 650,000 distinct CDR3 sequences, 7% to 7.5% found once. A further study also used this sample, focusing on yellow fever vaccine responses in identical twins.

The source material was PBMCs. These TCRs come from a woman aged 18-35 years in good health.

In this sample, this clonotype turned up a few times. The chain links TRBV7-6 to TRBJ2-1; 13 nucleotides line up with TRBD2. The CDR3 contains 18 residues. After removal of 5 bases from V and 3 bases from J, the junction contained 10 bases not matched to a gene. CDR1 SGHVS and CDR2 FNYEAQ come from the germline V gene. CDR3 DNA sequence: TGTGCCAGCAGCCCGGGACTAGCGGGATATGGGCTCTACAATGAGCAGTTCTTC. It encodes CASSPGLAGYGLYNEQFF. Full variable domain (rest looked up from reference TRBV7-6 and TRBJ2-1): GAGVSQSPRYKVTKRGQDVALRCDPISGHVSLYWYRQALGQGPEFLTYFNYEAQQDKSGLPNDRFSAERPEGSISTLTIQRTEQRDSAMYRCASSPGLAGYGLYNEQFFGPGTRLTVL.

This clonotype turned up a few times. The J gene is TRBJ2-2, the V gene TRBV3-1; possibly TRBD2 for D (6 bases). There are 17 residues in the CDR3. Germline V gene data show CDR1 as LGHDT and CDR2 as YNNKEL (reference sequence). Trimming cost V 3 bases and J 4 bases, with 18 bases left between them. CDR3 DNA: TGTGCCAGCAGCCATTGGGAGCGGGCAAGGAGCACCGGGGAGCTGTTTTTT. This sequence encodes CASSHWERARSTGELFF.

At least ten counts were recorded for this clonotype. The J gene is TRBJ2-1, the V gene TRBV20-1, with TRBD1 matching 8 bases. CDR1 and CDR2 from the germline V gene are DFQATT and SNEGSKA (reference sequence). The ends lost 2 bases at V and 7 bases at J; junction bases unmatched: 13. This CDR3 is 16 amino acids long. In nucleotides, the CDR3 is TGCAGTGCTAGACTTCCTGGACAGGGCGTTGTGAATGAGCAGTTCTTC. Protein product: CSARLPGQGVVNEQFF.

This chain links TRBV5-1 with TRBJ1-2; D is unresolved. CDR3 length: 17 residues. V was pared by 1 base and J by 7 bases, with 23 bases between. The germline V gene encodes CDR1 SGHRS and CDR2 YFSETQ. CDR3 sequence (DNA): TGCGCCAGCAGCTTGTACGATTTGGTGGGTTCCCGCCGTGGCTACACCTTC. This codes for CASSLYDLVGSRRGYTF.

This clonotype was observed a few times. CDR3 nucleotide sequence: TGTGCCAGCAGCAAAGGACTAGCGGGGGGTTACAATGAGCAGTTCTTC. Encoded protein: CASSKGLAGGYNEQFF. This sequence joins TRBV12-3 or TRBV12-4 and TRBJ2-1, with 14 bases matching TRBD2. V was clipped by 6 bases and J by 4 bases; unmatched bases: 5. The CDR3 runs to 16 residues.